The clone carrying this T cell receptor beta chain counts as medium-sized (0.01 to 0.1%). The sorted Tregs were CD4+CD25+CD127-/low cells. This CDR3 has 13 residues. Trimming shortened V by 4 bases and J by 6 bases, and 10 bases separated the two germline ends. The germline gives CDR1 SGHTA, CDR2 FQGTGA. One entry per CDR3 protein results from TCRdb running MiXCR on the 5' RACE reads. The sample shows about 10,000 distinct CDR3 sequences, more than 20% of them seen only once. The sequencing sample was made of Tregs sorted from blood. This clonotype originated in a female donor with breast cancer. This chain links TRBV7-3 with TRBJ2-1, with unresolved D. The CDR3 coding sequence is TGTGCCAGCAGCTCCGCAGGTGTCAATGAGCAGTTCTTC. Residues: CASSSAGVNEQFF.